This T cell receptor beta chain was profiled in a study of blood T cell repertoires in COVID-19 (dated by TCRdb to 2019 to 2021). Broadly, across the study: Samples from collaborators originated in the United States, Italy and Spain and spanned both the acute and convalescent phases of COVID-19. The material from the prospective study consisted of cDNA or gDNA derived from T cells, B-cell-depleted T cells, or PBMCs. The dataset comprised deeply sampled blood TCRbeta repertoires from subjects exposed to, actively infected with, or recovered from COVID-19. The repertoires were released in a freely available public database intended as a resource for research on the immune response to SARS-CoV-2. Samples came from the ongoing ImmuneRACE study (first 160 participants) plus 1,254 subjects from 6 global collaborators. Sample metadata almost always included a de-identified subject ID, COVID-19 status, age in years and sex. Where available, HLA class I and class II types were taken from metadata supplied by the sample provider and were not determined by assay-based typing. Study-wide conclusions, independent of this receptor: Clinical and demographic metadata were provided uncurated, with the amount varying by source and participant.

Collaborating institutions collected whole blood in K2EDTA tubes following their own protocols. Collaborator samples were shipped for TCRbeta analysis as frozen whole blood, isolated PBMCs, or DNA extracted from either sample type. The immunoSEQ Assay, a bias-controlled multiplex PCR, was used to amplify TCRbeta CDR3 regions from genomic DNA. Concerning the study's data processing: The number of nucleated cells in each sample was estimated by amplification of reference gene primers within the assay. Sequence reads were collapsed and filtered to measure the absolute abundance of every unique TCRbeta CDR3 rearrangement. For each sample, productive Simpson clonality was calculated by taking the square root of Simpson's diversity index across productive rearrangements. Drawn from immuneACCESS, this table holds only the in-frame rearrangements with V and J called that TCRdb kept. Clones are partly lost; checked studies trace under half to an unresolved V gene and leave the rest unexplained. V and J calls and clone size are copied from that table; D and trimming were computed from the DNA. The sample profile shows around 220,000 clones; around 80% of them were found once. 15% to 20% of the sample lies in the top ten.

Note on this clone: Its cognate antigen has yet to be identified. Base quality data are lacking; no much larger clone is found one base away.

The receptor's source is a man under 40 with active or convalescent COVID-19. Sequencing was done on a sample of peripheral blood.

The CDR3 is CASTTSRRTRYSGANVLTF. Here is the DNA: TGTGCCAGCACCACCTCAAGGCGGACAAGGTACTCTGGGGCCAACGTCCTGACTTTC. The sequence is built from TRBV28 and TRBJ2-6; a tentative D call is TRBD1 (5 bases match). The germline V gene supplies CDR1 MDHEN and CDR2 SYDVKM. Trimming costs V 7 bases and J 0 bases, and their ends lie 22 bases apart. The CDR3 starts with the cysteine, ends with the phenylalanine, and has 19 residues. Solely the CDR3 DNA is kept, with 57 bases framed from the first base.